Sequencing of this TCR beta chain was carried out in a study of control samples from healthy donors and cancer patients. V was cut by 4 bases and J by 1 base, with 7 bases left in between. The germline CDR1 and CDR2 sequences are MNHEY and SVGAGI. The CDR3 has 13 amino acids. TCRdb's table, derived via immunoSEQ multiplex PCR, lists solely in-frame clones and lacks some. The sample contains about 160,000 clones, about 94% of which appear only once. This sequence was found in a man in his fifties or sixties with colorectal cancer. Material: PBMCs. The V call is TRBV6-5, the J call TRBJ1-1; D is ambiguous. The CDR3 is CASSSSGNTEAFF. DNA for the CDR3: TGTGCCAGCAGTTCTTCAGGGAACACTGAAGCTTTCTTT.